A single TCR beta chain is shown here with its context. Its antigen is as yet unknown. Data came from immunoSEQ multiplex PCR; TCRdb stores just in-frame clones and leaves some out. The sample consists of over 2 million clones, roughly 96% of them appearing once. This sample is drawn from a study of shared clonotypes between healthy human individuals. Study information: Three CD4 naive, three CD4 memory, two CD8 naive and one CD8 memory plate were used per donor.

The germline V and J ends were trimmed by 2 bases and 0 bases, with 8 bases remaining between them. The CDR3 covers 14 residues. The V gene's germline CDR1 is SNHLY and CDR2 FYNNEI. Subsets obtained from CD4+ cells comprised CD45RA+ naive and CD45RA-negative memory cells. Study-wide results and limits: Naive subsets, compared against memory subsets, generally had larger estimated richness values. Expectations were that clonotype sharing among donors would be affected by sequencing depth.

V and J are TRBV2 and TRBJ2-7; the D gene is possibly TRBD2 (6 bases). The receptor's source is a man aged 18 to 30 in good health. Sequencing was done on a sample of naive CD4+ T cells sorted from blood. Subset defined: CD45RA+ positively selected. The CDR3 spells CASSERGYSYEQYF. CDR3 coding DNA: TGTGCCAGCAGTGAACGGGGGTACTCCTACGAGCAGTACTTC.